Given below is one T cell receptor beta chain in context. Losses at the gene ends were 6 bases for V and 2 bases for J; bases not matched to a gene: 8. In germline, CDR1 is LNHDA, CDR2 SQIVND (reference sequence). CDR3 length equals 16 residues. These data belong to a study of cytomegalovirus exposure and HLA in healthy donors. The table came from immunoSEQ multiplex PCR; TCRdb's copy has only in-frame clones and leaves some out. Found here are some 79,000 clones, 85% to 95% of them singletons; the top ten hold roughly 3%. The sequenced sample was PBMCs. This sequence originates from a woman aged 18-29 years in good health and CMV-seropositive. The chain uses TRBV19 and TRBJ2-7, with 12 bases fitting TRBD2. Here the CDR3 DNA reads TGTGCCAGTAGGGACCGTCTAGCGGGAGGGACCTACGAGCAGTACTTC. Amino acid sequence: CASRDRLAGGTYEQYF.